This T cell receptor beta chain was documented in a study of T-cell reconstitution after alpha-beta-depleted transplantation in children. Preparation of the TCRbeta library was carried out with unique molecular identifiers. TCRdb reprocessed the PCR reads via MiXCR and lists one record per CDR3 protein. The table lists 200,000 or so distinct CDR3 sequences, about 6% of them singletons. Whole-study results and caveats: T-cell counts and diversity at one year post-transplant came mainly from newly produced T cells.

The CDR3 is 12 amino acids. Trimming took off 6 bases at V and 7 bases at J, with 10 bases between the two ends. This clonotype was found many times. Its antigen is still unknown. V gene TRBV12-3 or TRBV12-4 combines with J gene TRBJ2-1; D call uncertain. The source material was PBMCs, sampled before TCRalphabeta/CD19-depleted stem cell transplant. The origin of this receptor is a girl younger than two with combined immunodeficiency, due to receive a stem cell transplant. The CDR3 DNA follows: TGTGCCAGCAGCACCCCTAAGAATGAGCAGTTCTTC. This gives the protein CASSTPKNEQFF.